This T cell receptor (beta chain) was documented in a study of T-cell memory formation after mild COVID-19. This CDR3 comprises 12 residues. V was trimmed by 1 base and J by 5 bases, leaving 3 bases between them. The germline CDR1 and CDR2 sequences are MNHEY and SVGAGI. Study findings and constraints: Researchers report contracting CD4+ clones mostly in CM and EM, with CD8+ clones in EMRA.

The authors produced TCR alpha and TCR beta cDNA libraries with sample barcodes and UMIs by 5'RACE using constant-segment primers. TCRdb re-called the 5' RACE reads with MiXCR, one entry per CDR3 protein. The data show a few hundred thousand distinct CDR3 sequences, approximately 21% seen once. With regard to this clonotype: Its antigen is currently unknown.

Sequenced material: PBMCs or a T cell subset sorted from them (not recorded which). The receptor's source is an adult woman who had mild COVID-19 (a few samples of this study predate the infection). Cell type and time point are not known. This chain joins TRBV6-5 and TRBJ2-1, with no clear D. The CDR3 DNA follows: TGTGCCAGCAGTTACTTGGACAATGAGCAGTTCTTC. Encoded protein: CASSYLDNEQFF.